This is a list of T cell receptor beta chains from one sample in a study of cytomegalovirus exposure and HLA in healthy donors. Only in-frame clones appear in the TCRdb table, and some are missing; sequencing was by immunoSEQ multiplex PCR. The table records approximately 120,000 clones, more than 80% of them present only once. What was sequenced was PBMCs. Source of these receptors: a woman aged 25 to 39 in good health and CMV-seropositive. The CDR3 runs from the conserved cysteine through the conserved F or W. A D gene is named only where the DNA matches it firmly. Clone sizes are given selectively: once, few, many, or a class where the clone is expanded.

J gene	clone size	D gene	V gene	CDR3 protein	CDR3 DNA
TRBJ1-5	.	.	TRBV6-1	CASSVLNQPQHF	TGTGCCAGCAGTGTCCTCAATCAGCCCCAGCATTTT
TRBJ1-3	.	.	TRBV25-1	CASTLATSDSPGNTIYF	TGTGCCAGCACCCTGGCCACCTCAGACAGCCCTGGAAACACCATATATTTT
TRBJ2-7	.	TRBD1	TRBV5-4	CASSPNAGTGGYEQYF	TGTGCCAGCAGCCCCAATGCCGGGACAGGGGGCTACGAGCAGTACTTC
TRBJ2-1	.	TRBD2	TRBV5-1	CASSFLAGGATYNEQFF	TGCGCCAGCAGCTTCCTAGCGGGGGGCGCAACTTACAATGAGCAGTTCTTC
TRBJ2-7	.	TRBD1	TRBV9	CASSVGFGQGYEQYF	TGTGCCAGCAGCGTAGGCTTCGGACAGGGCTACGAGCAGTACTTC
TRBJ2-3	.	.	TRBV4-2	CASSQGQGSTDTQYF	TGTGCCAGCAGCCAAGGCCAGGGGAGCACAGATACGCAGTATTTT
TRBJ2-7	.	TRBD1	TRBV2	CASSYGQGYEQYF	TGTGCCAGCAGCTACGGACAGGGCTACGAGCAGTACTTC
TRBJ1-1	.	.	TRBV27	CASSLSGRGTEAFF	TGTGCCAGCAGTTTAAGTGGCAGGGGCACTGAAGCTTTCTTT
TRBJ1-1	.	TRBD1	TRBV9	CASSRQGTEAFF	TGTGCCAGCAGTCGACAGGGTACTGAAGCTTTCTTT
TRBJ2-3	.	TRBD2	TRBV28	CASRQTGGRTSGAGGTDTQYF	TGTGCCAGCAGACAGACAGGGGGGAGGACTAGCGGGGCTGGAGGCACAGATACGCAGTATTTT
TRBJ1-1	.	.	TRBV5-5	CASRSTGTDNTEAFF	TGTGCCAGCAGGAGTACAGGGACCGACAACACTGAAGCTTTCTTT
TRBJ2-3	.	.	TRBV5-6	CASSLVGEGVDTQYF	TGTGCCAGCAGCTTGGTGGGAGAGGGTGTTGATACGCAGTATTTT
TRBJ1-1	.	TRBD1	TRBV7-9	CASSLTGVLAEAFF	TGTGCCAGCAGCCTGACAGGGGTTTTGGCTGAAGCTTTCTTT
TRBJ2-1	.	.	TRBV2	CASSELVDEQFF	TGTGCCAGCAGTGAACTCGTTGATGAGCAGTTCTTC
TRBJ1-1	.	.	TRBV28	CASSLGQNTEAFF	TGTGCCAGCAGTTTGGGGCAGAACACTGAAGCTTTCTTT
TRBJ2-2	once	TRBD2	TRBV2	CASTRLATTGELFF	TGTGCCAGCACAAGACTAGCAACCACCGGGGAGCTGTTTTTT
TRBJ2-7	.	TRBD2	TRBV9	CASSPGLAGERSEQYF	TGTGCCAGCAGCCCGGGACTAGCGGGGGAAAGAAGCGAGCAGTACTTC
TRBJ1-2	.	TRBD1	TRBV6-5	CASNPWGQGSYGYTF	TGTGCCAGCAACCCATGGGGACAGGGGTCCTATGGCTACACCTTC
TRBJ1-2	.	TRBD1	TRBV5-1	CASSPTGGIYGYTF	TGCGCCAGCAGCCCAACAGGGGGCATCTATGGCTACACCTTC
TRBJ2-5	.	TRBD2	TRBV7-7	CASSLELAGAEETQYF	TGTGCCAGCAGCTTAGAATTAGCGGGGGCAGAAGAGACCCAGTACTTC
TRBJ1-5	.	TRBD1	TRBV4-1	CASSQERFRDRGPATYYQPQHF	TGCGCCAGCAGCCAAGAAAGATTCCGGGACAGGGGGCCGGCCACCTATTATCAGCCCCAGCATTTT
TRBJ2-2	few	TRBD1	TRBV4-1	CASSQVDREAGELFF	TGCGCCAGCAGCCAAGTGGACAGGGAGGCCGGGGAGCTGTTTTTT
TRBJ1-3	.	.	TRBV12-2	CASRARQVPFSGNTIYF	TGTGCAAGTCGCGCCCGACAGGTCCCCTTCTCTGGAAACACCATATATTTT
TRBJ1-4	.	.	TRBV11-2	CASSPPSQGMAEKLFF	TGTGCCAGCAGCCCTCCTTCACAGGGAATGGCTGAAAAACTGTTTTTT
TRBJ2-1	.	.	TRBV5-4	CASSPPGSYNEQFF	TGTGCCAGCAGCCCCCCGGGGTCCTACAATGAGCAGTTCTTC
TRBJ1-4	.	.	TRBV6-5	CASQRGLEGEKLFF	TGTGCCAGTCAAAGGGGTCTAGAAGGCGAAAAACTGTTTTTT
TRBJ2-6	.	.	TRBV30	CAWTSGANVLTF	TGTGCCTGGACGTCTGGGGCCAACGTCCTGACTTTC
TRBJ1-4	.	.	TRBV30	CAWSLSGHLNEKLFF	TGTGCCTGGAGTCTCTCGGGACACCTAAATGAAAAACTGTTTTTT
TRBJ2-2	.	TRBD2	TRBV5-1	CASSLKQIGLAGPTGELFF	TGCGCCAGCAGCTTGAAACAAATTGGACTAGCGGGTCCCACCGGGGAGCTGTTTTTT
TRBJ1-2	.	.	TRBV13	CASSLEGQANYGYTF	TGTGCCAGCAGCTTAGAGGGGCAGGCGAACTATGGCTACACCTTC
TRBJ1-2	.	TRBD1	TRBV18	CASSPRHSPRGYGYTF	TGTGCCAGCTCACCCCGCCACAGTCCCAGGGGGTATGGCTACACCTTC
TRBJ2-1	.	TRBD2	TRBV19	CASSILAGSNEQFF	TGTGCCAGTAGTATCCTAGCGGGAAGCAATGAGCAGTTCTTC
TRBJ2-5	.	.	TRBV28	CASSLGVGETQYF	TGTGCCAGCAGTTTAGGAGTTGGGGAGACCCAGTACTTC
TRBJ1-5	.	TRBD1	TRBV19	CASLRAGGANQPQHF	TGTGCCAGTTTGAGGGCAGGGGGCGCGAATCAGCCCCAGCATTTT
TRBJ2-5	.	.	TRBV5-6	CASSLARRGETQYF	TGTGCCAGCAGCTTGGCCAGGAGGGGAGAGACCCAGTACTTC
TRBJ2-5	.	TRBD1	TRBV7-7	CASSTQGAEETQYF	TGTGCTAGCAGCACACAGGGGGCAGAAGAGACCCAGTACTTC
TRBJ1-2	.	.	TRBV5-6	CASSFSGIGGYTF	TGTGCCAGCAGCTTTTCCGGGATCGGTGGCTACACCTTC
TRBJ2-5	few	TRBD1	TRBV5-1	CASSFSVGQGGETQYF	TGCGCCAGCAGCTTTAGTGTGGGACAGGGAGGAGAGACCCAGTACTTC
TRBJ1-2	.	TRBD1	TRBV2	CAGGTGVYGYTF	TGTGCCGGGGGGACAGGGGTCTATGGCTACACCTTC
TRBJ1-1	.	.	TRBV29-1	CSGQRQMNTEAFF	TGCAGCGGGCAGAGACAGATGAACACTGAAGCTTTCTTT
TRBJ1-2	.	.	TRBV29-1	CSVAKPSSYGYTF	TGCAGCGTAGCCAAACCCTCTTCCTATGGCTACACCTTC
TRBJ2-5	.	.	TRBV28	CASSRYSVPTQYF	TGTGCCAGCAGTCGATACAGTGTTCCAACCCAGTACTTC
TRBJ2-7	.	.	TRBV28	CASSLPPRTWEQYF	TGTGCCAGCAGTTTACCCCCGAGAACGTGGGAGCAGTACTTC
TRBJ1-2	.	.	TRBV6-5	CASSSPSRGEYGYTF	TGTGCCAGCAGTTCCCCTTCGAGAGGAGAGTATGGCTACACCTTC
TRBJ2-7	.	TRBD2	TRBV7-6	CASSLGQREGRYEQYF	TGTGCCAGCAGCTTAGGGCAGCGGGAGGGCCGCTACGAGCAGTACTTC
TRBJ1-1	.	.	TRBV5-1	CASSLYRNTEAFF	TGCGCCAGCAGCTTGTACAGGAACACTGAAGCTTTCTTT
TRBJ2-5	.	TRBD1	TRBV5-1	CASSEAGTAEETQYF	TGCGCCAGCAGCGAGGCCGGGACAGCTGAAGAGACCCAGTACTTC
TRBJ2-7	.	TRBD2	TRBV15	CATSRARLATGLTTDYEQYF	TGTGCCACCAGCAGGGCCAGACTAGCGACCGGCCTAACCACGGACTACGAGCAGTACTTC
TRBJ2-5	.	TRBD2	TRBV5-4	CASSRASGQETQYF	TGTGCCAGCAGTAGGGCTAGCGGACAAGAGACCCAGTACTTC
TRBJ1-4	.	.	TRBV6-5	CASSFDPSGKLFF	TGTGCCAGCAGTTTCGACCCCAGCGGAAAACTGTTTTTT
TRBJ1-3	.	.	TRBV18	CASSSGQSRNTIYF	TGTGCCAGCTCATCAGGACAGAGCAGGAACACCATATATTTT
TRBJ1-3	once	.	TRBV21-1	CASSDSGGRNTIYF	TGTGCCAGTTCTGACTCAGGGGGCCGAAACACCATATATTTT
TRBJ1-2	.	TRBD1	TRBV2	CASSGQGGYGYTF	TGTGCCAGCAGTGGACAGGGGGGGTATGGCTACACCTTC
TRBJ2-1	once	.	TRBV10-3	CAISTGNEQFF	TGTGCCATTTCCACAGGCAATGAGCAGTTCTTC